Presented here are 32 T cell receptor beta chains from one specimen sequenced in a study of post-analysis software for immune sequencing data. The study, taken as a whole, reports: Five TRBV segments, including TRBV5-6, TRBV5-1 and TRBV20-1, were more frequent in patients than controls.

Unique molecular identifiers tagged the TCR beta cDNA libraries. TCRdb reprocessed the PCR reads via MiXCR and lists one record per CDR3 protein. The table records hundreds of thousands of distinct CDR3 sequences, roughly 27% of them present only once. Antigen specificity for these receptors is unknown. Sequencing was carried out using blood. The source of these receptors is a girl aged 10 to 17 with multiple sclerosis.

In its sample, this clonotype was seen a few times. V gene TRBV5-1 combines with J gene TRBJ1-2; D not certain. The CDR3 is 16 residues long. CDR1 and CDR2 (germline): SGHRS, YFSETQ. Trimming took off 0 bases at V and 8 bases at J, with 20 bases between the two ends. The CDR3 DNA reads as TGCGCCAGCAGCTTGGAGGTTACGGCGTATGGGGAGGGCTACACCTTC. Residues: CASSLEVTAYGEGYTF.

This clonotype was seen a few times. The CDR3 sequence is CASSLGTGEGSYGYTF. CDR3 DNA: TGTGCCAGCAGCCTCGGGACAGGGGAAGGGAGCTATGGCTACACCTTC. This chain links TRBV6-5 with TRBJ1-2; 10 bases align to TRBD1. J was trimmed by 4 bases and V by 6 bases; bases with no gene match: 11. The germline V gene has CDR1 MNHEY and CDR2 SVGAGI. This CDR3 is 16 amino acids long.

A few counts support this clonotype. The chain combines TRBV28 with TRBJ1-2; TRBD1 is a possible D gene (6 bases). Germline V gene sequence: CDR1 MDHEN, CDR2 SYDVKM. This CDR3 is built from 15 residues. The V end lost 5 bases, the J end lost 8 bases, and 21 bases lay between the germline ends. The CDR3 reads CASSLGAGYAWGYTF. The CDR3 bases are TGTGCCAGCAGTCTGGGGGCAGGGTATGCGTGGGGCTACACCTTC.

The chain employs TRBV12-3 or TRBV12-4 and TRBJ1-1; TRBD1 might be the D (5 bases). The germline V and J ends were trimmed by 7 bases and 1 base, with 13 bases remaining between them. The length of the CDR3 is 14 residues. CDR3 nucleotide sequence: TGTGCCAGCAACGTGAAAGGGACGAACACTGAAGCTTTCTTT. Amino acids: CASNVKGTNTEAFF.

The V call is TRBV15, the J call TRBJ2-7; D could derive from TRBD1 or TRBD2 (5 bases each). In germline, CDR1 is LNHNV, CDR2 YYDKDF (reference sequence). Trimming left V 8 bases short and J 0 bases short, with 17 bases between. CDR3 length: 15 amino acids. As DNA, the CDR3 is TGTGCCACCGGAAGGCGGGCAGGGAACTCCTACGAGCAGTACTTC. Protein: CATGRRAGNSYEQYF.

The genes are TRBV5-1 and TRBJ2-5; either TRBD1 or TRBD2 may fit D (6 bases each). From germline, CDR1 is SGHRS and CDR2 YFSETQ. The CDR3 consists of 12 residues. With 4 bases removed from V and 11 bases from J, the gap between germline ends came to 15 bases. CDR3 region: CASSMEGVEQYF. The DNA for the CDR3 is TGCGCCAGCAGCATGGAGGGGGTTGAGCAGTACTTC. Looking up the rest from reference TRBV5-1 and TRBJ2-5 gives the full variable domain: KAGVTQTPRYLIKTRGQQVTLSCSPISGHRSVSWYQQTPGQGLQFLFEYFSETQRNKGNFPGRFSGRQFSNSRSEMNVSTLELGDSALYLCASSMEGVEQYFGPGTRLLVL.

This CDR3 reads CASSSLLLNTEAFF. DNA for the CDR3: TGCGCCAGCAGTAGTCTGTTGCTAAACACTGAAGCTTTCTTT. The J gene is TRBJ1-1, the V gene TRBV10-2; no clear D gene. Germline assignment: CDR1 WSHSY and CDR2 SAAADI. The CDR3 consists of 14 residues. Trimming took off 5 bases at V and 2 bases at J, with 12 bases between the two ends.

The V gene is TRBV5-1, the J gene TRBJ1-1, with 9 nucleotides matching TRBD1. Trimming took 3 bases from V and 0 from J; bases not matched to a gene: 12. Germline V CDR1 and CDR2: SGHRS, YFSETQ. This CDR3 is 18 amino acids long. CDR3 in amino acids: CASSYGDREEKMNTEAFF. In DNA, the CDR3 is TGCGCCAGCAGCTACGGGGACAGGGAGGAGAAGATGAACACTGAAGCTTTCTTT.

The chain joins TRBV6-2 or TRBV6-3 to TRBJ2-7, with TRBD2 matching over 8 bases. Germline V lookup: CDR1 MNHEY, CDR2 SVGEGT. V gave up 9 bases and J gave up 0 bases; unmatched junction bases: 13. The CDR3 sequence is 16 residues long. CDR3 coding DNA: TGTGCCAGTACCGGGACTAGACTCCTGAGCTCCTACGAGCAGTACTTC. Translated, it gives CASTGTRLLSSYEQYF.

The V and J genes are TRBV9 and TRBJ2-1; 7 positions agree with TRBD1. V dropped 3 bases and J dropped 9; count of bases not matched to a gene: 6. CDR1 SGDLS and CDR2 YYNGEE come from the germline V gene. The CDR3 is 13 residues long. The CDR3 DNA is TGTGCCAGCAGCGCCTACGACAGGGCTGAGCAGTTCTTC. Protein product: CASSAYDRAEQFF.

The rearrangement uses TRBV29-1 and TRBJ2-7, with TRBD2 matching 8 bases. The CDR3 runs to 15 residues. Germline CDR1 and CDR2: SQVTM and ANQGSEA. Trimming at V came to 6 bases and at J to 7 bases, leaving 17 bases not matched to a gene. The CDR3 spells CSVVPVGSAGGEQYF. CDR3 coding DNA: TGCAGCGTGGTTCCTGTGGGATCCGCGGGGGGTGAGCAGTACTTC.

The rearrangement joins TRBV2 to TRBJ2-7; maybe TRBD2 (5 bases). V lost 8 bases and J lost 4, with 15 bases in between. CDR1 and CDR2 from the germline V gene are SNHLY and FYNNEI. The CDR3 contains 13 residues. The DNA of the CDR3 is TGTGCCAGCTCCCACGGAGGAGATTACGAGCAGTACTTC. Its translation: CASSHGGDYEQYF.

A single count supports this clonotype. The chain employs TRBV20-1 and TRBJ1-1, with no clear D. V lost 0 bases and J 0 bases, leaving 8 bases between the germline ends. The CDR3 runs to 14 residues. Looked up from germline, CDR1 is DFQATT and CDR2 is SNEGSKA (reference sequence). The CDR3 protein is CSAREYTMNTEAFF. The CDR3 DNA reads as TGCAGTGCTAGAGAATACACCATGAACACTGAAGCTTTCTTT.

This chain connects TRBV10-3 to TRBJ1-4, with a possible D match to TRBD1 (6 bases). The CDR3 extends over 15 amino acids. Trimming cost V 3 bases and J 8 bases, with 16 bases left between them. Germline V gives CDR1 ENHRY, CDR2 SYGVKD. CDR3 sequence: CAISDCGTPDEKLFF. The CDR3, as DNA: TGTGCCATCAGTGATTGTGGGACACCGGACGAAAAACTGTTTTTT.

In its sample, this clonotype was seen a few times. The chain combines TRBV5-1 with TRBJ2-2; no reliable D call. V was clipped by 0 bases and J by 1 base, with 7 bases between them. The germline V gene encodes CDR1 SGHRS and CDR2 YFSETQ. The CDR3 is made up of 15 amino acids. The CDR3: CASSLDVGNTGELFF. CDR3 bases: TGCGCCAGCAGCTTGGACGTCGGGAACACCGGGGAGCTGTTTTTT.

The genes are TRBV28 and TRBJ2-3; a weak D match, TRBD2 (5 bases). Per germline, CDR1 MDHEN and CDR2 SYDVKM. With 6 bases removed from V and 7 bases from J, the gap between germline ends came to 11 bases. This CDR3 spans 12 amino acids. This CDR3 reads CASSEGSHTQYF. The CDR3 DNA reads TGTGCCAGCAGCGAGGGTAGCCATACGCAGTATTTT.

This clonotype was seen only once. This chain connects TRBV20-1 to TRBJ2-7, with TRBD2 matching over 8 bases. Germline V lookup: CDR1 DFQATT, CDR2 SNEGSKA (reference sequence). This CDR3 region has 16 residues. V was clipped by 3 bases and J by 0 bases; unmatched bases: 10. The CDR3 here is CSARALGAGVSYEQYF. The DNA of the CDR3 is TGCAGTGCTAGGGCTTTAGGAGCGGGAGTCTCCTACGAGCAGTACTTC.

The chain employs TRBV29-1 and TRBJ2-1, with D unclear. This CDR3 region has 13 residues. CDR1 and CDR2 (germline): SQVTM, ANQGSEA. V shed 6 bases and J shed 9 bases, with 18 bases lying between them. CDR3 amino acids: CSVIGPPPREQFF. CDR3 DNA: TGCAGCGTAATCGGACCCCCTCCCCGTGAGCAGTTCTTC.

The CDR3, as DNA: TGTGCCAGCAGTCCCGACAGCTACAATGAGCAGTACTTC. It specifies CASSPDSYNEQYF. This sequence joins TRBV12-3 or TRBV12-4 and TRBJ2-1; D might be TRBD1 (5 bases). The J call may be mistaken, given a closer DNA end match to TRBJ2-7. The CDR3 totals 13 residues.

Notes on this clonotype: This clone may be a read error of a much larger clone one base away. The chain has TRBV5-5 and TRBJ2-3; the D gene could be TRBD1 or TRBD2 (5 bases each). Trimming shortened V by 4 bases and J by 2 bases, and 11 bases separated the two germline ends. Per the germline V gene, CDR1 is SGHKS and CDR2 is YYEKEE (reference sequence). This CDR3 is 14 amino acids long. The CDR3 loop reads CASSRDGATDTQYF. Written as DNA, the CDR3 is TGTGCCAGCAGCCGGGACGGGGCCACAGATACGCAGTATTTT.

Many counts were recorded for this clonotype. V is TRBV7-9 and J is TRBJ2-5, with 8 positions matching TRBD1. The CDR3 spans 16 residues. Germline V gives CDR1 SEHNR, CDR2 FQNEAQ (reference sequence). The trim removed 6 bases at V and 7 bases at J, leaving 16 bases unmatched. The CDR3 region is CASRPSLGQARGTQYF. The CDR3 nucleotides are TGTGCCAGCAGACCCTCGCTGGGACAGGCACGAGGGACCCAGTACTTC.

On this clonotype itself: A read error may explain this, as a much larger clone is one base away. V gene TRBV7-2 combines with J gene TRBJ2-5, with a tentative D call TRBD2 (6 bases). The DNA end is a closer match to TRBJ2-7, so the J assignment may be wrong. Germline assignment: CDR1 SGHTA and CDR2 FQGNSA. The CDR3 is 14 residues long. DNA for the CDR3: TGTGCCAGCAGCTTGGGCGGGACTGCCTGCGAGCAGTACTTC. Residues: CASSLGGTACEQYF.

The rearrangement uses TRBV6-5 and TRBJ1-2; D is perhaps TRBD1 (5 bases). The germline CDR1 and CDR2 sequences are MNHEY and SVGAGI. V gave up 4 bases and J gave up 7 bases, with 19 bases separating them. The length of the CDR3 is 15 residues. The DNA for the CDR3 is TGTGCCAGCAGTTCCCGGGGGACGATAACGGGTGGCTACACCTTC. This translates into CASSSRGTITGGYTF.

The chain uses TRBV9 and TRBJ2-1; D is possibly TRBD2 (5 bases). This CDR3 has 16 residues. The germline V and J ends were trimmed by 0 bases and 2 bases, with 12 bases remaining between them. CDR1 is SGDLS and CDR2 is YYNGEE in the germline V gene. CDR3 sequence reads: CASSVDIAQPYNEQFF. The CDR3 nucleotides are TGTGCCAGCAGCGTAGATATAGCGCAGCCCTACAATGAGCAGTTCTTC.

This clonotype was counted ten times or more. The rearrangement joins TRBV10-1 to TRBJ2-3; TRBD2 matches at 7 bases. V was pared by 6 bases and J by 1 base, with 7 bases of the junction left unmatched. The CDR3 sequence is 15 residues long. Looked up from germline, CDR1 is WNHNN and CDR2 is SYGVQD (reference sequence). DNA of the CDR3: TGCGCCAGCAGCGTGTCTAGCGGTCGCACAGATACGCAGTATTTT. The encoded protein is CASSVSSGRTDTQYF.

This clonotype was seen a handful of times. V gene TRBV21-1 combines with J gene TRBJ2-5. TRBV21-1 is reported as a pseudogene. This CDR3 spans 16 amino acids. The CDR3 spells CASSNLGTKRGETQYF. CDR3 coding DNA: TGTGCCAGCAGCAATTTGGGTACGAAGAGAGGAGAGACCCAGTACTTC.

The V gene is TRBV9, the J gene TRBJ2-4; TRBD2 aligns across 15 bases. V shed 3 bases and J 9 bases; nucleotides not matched to a gene: 10. The CDR3 is made up of 17 amino acids. CDR1 is SGDLS, CDR2 YYNGEE, per germline. The CDR3 nucleotides are TGTGCCAGCAGCGCCCCGGGACTAGCGGGAGGATTTGGCATTCAGTACTTC. It encodes CASSAPGLAGGFGIQYF.

The V gene is TRBV5-1, the J gene TRBJ1-6, with D possibly TRBD1 on 6 matching bases. Trimming left V 6 bases short and J 3 bases short, with 16 bases between. Germline assignment: CDR1 SGHRS and CDR2 YFSETQ. This CDR3 comprises 16 residues. CDR3 sequence: CASNPEGGLYNSPLHF. CDR3 sequence (DNA): TGCGCCAGCAACCCGGAGGGGGGTCTCTATAATTCACCCCTCCACTTT. Variable domain in full (rest from reference TRBV5-1 and TRBJ1-6): KAGVTQTPRYLIKTRGQQVTLSCSPISGHRSVSWYQQTPGQGLQFLFEYFSETQRNKGNFPGRFSGRQFSNSRSEMNVSTLELGDSALYLCASNPEGGLYNSPLHFGNGTRLTVT.

The rearrangement joins TRBV27 to TRBJ2-7, with 11 bases identical to TRBD1. The germline gives CDR1 MNHEY, CDR2 SMNVEV (reference sequence). This CDR3 contains 16 residues. J gave up 2 bases and V 5 bases, and 8 bases lay outside the gene matches. The CDR3 sequence: CASSLRPGQGAYEQYF. DNA of the CDR3: TGTGCCAGCAGTCTAAGACCGGGACAGGGGGCCTACGAGCAGTACTTC.

The V call is TRBV7-9, the J call TRBJ2-3, with 9 bases that match TRBD1. V dropped 5 bases and J dropped 1; count of bases not matched to a gene: 7. The V gene's germline CDR1 is SEHNR and CDR2 FQNEAQ (reference sequence). The CDR3 runs to 16 residues. As DNA, the CDR3 is TGTGCCAGCAGCCAAAGGACAGGGGCGCGCACAGATACGCAGTATTTT. Protein: CASSQRTGARTDTQYF.

This clonotype was seen only a few times. This chain uses TRBV10-3 with TRBJ2-7, with TRBD2 matching 11 bases. With V trimmed by 5 bases and J by 4 bases, 7 bases remained unmatched. The CDR3 is 15 amino acids. Germline V gene lookup returns CDR1 ENHRY and CDR2 SYGVKD. The CDR3 DNA is TGTGCCATCAGTTTCCTGACTAGCGGGGAGTACGAGCAGTACTTC. Protein product: CAISFLTSGEYEQYF.

This clonotype was observed a few times. Mismatch with germline at one junction end may stem from a read error. This chain links TRBV29-1 with TRBJ2-1; D is ambiguous. From germline, CDR1 is SQVTM and CDR2 ANQGSEA. The length of the CDR3 is 13 residues. The CDR3 reads CSGDVSSHNEQFF. The CDR3 nucleotides read TGCAGCGGGGATGTTAGCTCCCACAATGAGCAGTTCTTC.